This T cell receptor (beta chain) was captured by sequencing in a study of shared clonotypes between healthy human individuals. As for the study in general: Three plates were used per donor for CD4 naive, three for CD4 memory, two for CD8 naive and one for CD8 memory. Findings of the study overall: Memory subsets had estimated richness that was generally smaller than that of naive subsets.

Sequencing was at deep level. Sorted subsets were amplified in replicate PCRs using approximately 0.2 ug DNA, roughly 30,000 T cell genomes. The repertoire was sequenced with immunoSEQ multiplex PCR; TCRdb's copy has only in-frame clones and lacks some. The table shows about 2 million clones, with less than 95% occurring only once. Naive CD8 cells lacked CD45RO, underwent positive selection for CCR7 and left out terminally differentiated effector memory CD45RA+ cells. Germline lookup yields CDR1 SGHAT and CDR2 FQDESV (reference sequence). J gave up 3 bases and V 5 bases, and 5 bases lay outside the gene matches. The CDR3 consists of 16 residues. To note about this clone: What it recognizes is unknown.

Material for sequencing was naive CD8+ T cells sorted from blood. This receptor was taken from a man in his late teens or twenties in good health. This chain connects TRBV11-1 to TRBJ2-1; 12 bases agree with TRBD2. The CDR3 nucleotides are TGTGCCAGCAGCGTCCGACTAGCGGGGGTCTACAATGAGCAGTTCTTC. Amino acid sequence: CASSVRLAGVYNEQFF.